The 25 T cell receptor beta chains reported below all come from one sample, sequenced in a study of blood T cell repertoires in COVID-19. Measured with immunoSEQ multiplex PCR; TCRdb has only the in-frame clones, and not every one. The sample holds 210,000 or so clones, 70% to 90% seen once. Sequenced input: PBMCs or T cells enriched from blood (not recorded which). Every receptor here comes from a man aged 25 to 45 who had recovered from COVID-19.

This sequence joins TRBV24-1 and TRBJ2-5, with 7 bases lining up with TRBD1. CDR3 length: 16 amino acids. Germline V gives CDR1 KGHDR, CDR2 SFDVKD. With V trimmed by 3 bases and J by 4 bases, 10 bases remained unmatched. The CDR3: CATSDQQGPLRETQYF. Here the CDR3 DNA reads TGTGCCACCAGTGATCAACAGGGGCCCCTTAGAGAGACCCAGTACTTC.

This clone was counted only a few times. The chain joins TRBV2 to TRBJ1-2; 7 bases match TRBD1. Trimming took 6 bases from V and 1 from J; bases not matched to a gene: 5. The CDR3 is made up of 14 amino acids. Germline CDR1 is SNHLY and CDR2 is FYNNEI. CDR3 protein: CASRDRALNYGYTF. The CDR3 bases are TGTGCCAGCAGAGACAGGGCACTTAACTATGGCTACACCTTC.

The chain recombines TRBV6-1 with TRBJ2-7; 8 bases match TRBD1. Germline V gives CDR1 MNHNS, CDR2 SASEGT. This CDR3 is 16 amino acids long. Losses at the gene ends were 1 base for V and 7 bases for J; bases not matched to a gene: 12. CDR3 in amino acids: CASSEVSGGGQGEQYF. CDR3 coding DNA: TGTGCCAGCAGTGAAGTTTCAGGTGGAGGACAGGGAGAGCAGTACTTC.

V usage is TRBV27 and J usage is TRBJ2-1, with 14 bases matching TRBD2. Germline CDR1 and CDR2: MNHEY and SMNVEV (reference sequence). Trimming cost V 6 bases and J 4 bases; bases outside gene matches: 5. The CDR3 has 16 amino acids. The CDR3 here is CASRWGLAGEYNEQFF. The CDR3 nucleotides are TGTGCCAGCAGATGGGGACTAGCGGGGGAGTACAATGAGCAGTTCTTC.

This rearrangement joins TRBV30 to TRBJ1-5, with D uncertain. V lost 0 bases to trimming and J lost 0 bases, with 9 bases between them. Germline-derived CDR1 and CDR2 are GTSNPN and SVGIG (reference sequence). There are 15 residues in the CDR3. The CDR3 spells CAWSVGGISNQPQHF. The CDR3 nucleotides are TGTGCCTGGAGTGTTGGTGGCATTAGCAATCAGCCCCAGCATTTT. Together with reference TRBV30 and TRBJ1-5, the CDR3 gives the full variable domain: SQTIHQWPATLVQPVGSPLSLECTVEGTSNPNLYWYRQAAGRGLQLLFYSVGIGQISSEVPQNLSASRPQDRQFILSSKKLLLSDSGFYLCAWSVGGISNQPQHFGDGTRLSIL.

The rearrangement uses TRBV4-3 and TRBJ2-7; D perhaps matches TRBD1 (6 bases). Per germline, CDR1 LGHNA and CDR2 YSLEER. The CDR3 has 14 amino acids. V lost 4 bases and J lost 3, with 13 bases in between. CDR3 nucleotide sequence: TGCGCCAGCAGCCCCGAGACAGGTAGCTACGAGCAGTACTTC. Protein product: CASSPETGSYEQYF.

The rearrangement links TRBV18 to TRBJ1-1; 10 bases match TRBD1. The junction had 9 bases not matched to a gene; V was cut back by 6 bases and J by 8 bases. The CDR3 extends over 14 amino acids. Germline V lookup: CDR1 KGHSH, CDR2 LQKENI. The CDR3 DNA reads as TGTGCCAGCTCGCCTGGACAGGGGGTTTTCGAAGCTTTCTTT. Amino acids: CASSPGQGVFEAFF.

J is TRBJ2-7 and V is TRBV25-1; 7 bases match TRBD1. CDR3 length: 14 amino acids. V lost 7 bases, J lost 4 bases, and 10 bases stayed unmatched. Germline V gene data show CDR1 as MGHDK and CDR2 as SYGVNS. The chain's CDR3 is CASNPGQYKYEQYF. CDR3 sequence (DNA): TGTGCCAGCAACCCGGGACAGTATAAATACGAGCAGTACTTC.

This rearrangement joins TRBV5-1 to TRBJ2-3; the match to TRBD2 covers 8 bases. Per the germline V gene, CDR1 is SGHRS and CDR2 is YFSETQ. The J segment lost 8 bases and the V segment lost 0 bases, leaving 8 bases of the junction unmatched. This CDR3 has 15 amino acids. The CDR3 DNA is TGCGCCAGCAGCTTGGCGACAGTAGCGGGGCCTACGCAGTATTTT. Protein product: CASSLATVAGPTQYF. The full variable domain, with the rest looked up from reference TRBV5-1 and TRBJ2-3, is KAGVTQTPRYLIKTRGQQVTLSCSPISGHRSVSWYQQTPGQGLQFLFEYFSETQRNKGNFPGRFSGRQFSNSRSEMNVSTLELGDSALYLCASSLATVAGPTQYFGPGTRLTVL.

The chain recombines TRBV28 with TRBJ2-3; 8 bases fit TRBD2. V lost 6 bases and J lost 3; bases outside the gene matches: 5. CDR3 length: 14 amino acids. CDR1 is MDHEN, CDR2 SYDVKM, per germline. Here the CDR3 reads CASRTVAGTDTQYF. Written as DNA, the CDR3 is TGTGCCAGCAGAACAGTAGCGGGGACAGATACGCAGTATTTT.

The chain couples TRBV18 to TRBJ2-4; unclear D gene. V lost 3 bases and J lost 0, with 6 bases in between. The CDR3 covers 14 residues. Germline V gene data show CDR1 as KGHSH and CDR2 as LQKENI. CDR3 nucleotides: TGTGCCAGCTCACCCCCGGTAGCCAAAAACATTCAGTACTTC. This gives the protein CASSPPVAKNIQYF.

This chain connects TRBV6-4 to TRBJ1-5; the match to TRBD1 covers 9 bases. V gave up 6 bases and J gave up 2 bases; unmatched junction bases: 8. Germline V gene sequence: CDR1 MRHNA, CDR2 SNTAGT. CDR3 size: 16 residues. The CDR3 nucleotides are TGTGCCAGCAGCAGGACAGGGGCTGGGGGCAATCAGCCCCAGCATTTT. This gives the protein CASSRTGAGGNQPQHF.

This clone is a singleton in its sample. The J gene is TRBJ1-5, the V gene TRBV2; D not resolved. CDR1 and CDR2 from the germline V gene are SNHLY and FYNNEI. CDR3 size: 14 residues. Trimming pared 2 bases from V and 3 bases from J, leaving 8 bases between. CDR3 coding DNA: TGTGCCAGCAGTGAAATACAGTCCAATCAGCCCCAGCATTTT. Translating it yields CASSEIQSNQPQHF. The complete variable domain, with remaining parts taken from reference TRBV2 and TRBJ1-5, reads EPEVTQTPSHQVTQMGQEVILRCVPISNHLYFYWYRQILGQKVEFLVSFYNNEISEKSEIFDDQFSVERPDGSNFTLKIRSTKLEDSAMYFCASSEIQSNQPQHFGDGTRLSIL.

The V gene is TRBV7-9, the J gene TRBJ2-1, with a possible D match to TRBD2 (6 bases). V lost 3 bases, J lost 1 base, and 13 bases lay in between. Germline CDR1 reads SEHNR; CDR2 reads FQNEAQ (reference sequence). This CDR3 is built from 16 residues. The CDR3 region is CASSFPAGLSYNEQFF. The CDR3 bases are TGTGCCAGCAGCTTTCCGGCGGGACTTTCCTACAATGAGCAGTTCTTC.

This clone has just one count. This sequence joins TRBV7-8 and TRBJ2-3, with D possibly TRBD2 on 5 matching bases. Germline V gene lookup returns CDR1 SGHVS and CDR2 FQNEAQ. The V and J ends lost 5 bases and 5 bases respectively, with 11 bases between them. The CDR3 is 13 amino acids. CDR3 sequence (DNA): TGTGCCAGCAGCAAAGGGAGCGGAGATACGCAGTATTTT. The encoded protein is CASSKGSGDTQYF.

The genes are TRBV28 and TRBJ2-7, with TRBD1 matching over 10 bases. Trimming took 3 bases from V and 5 from J; bases not matched to a gene: 7. CDR3 size: 15 residues. Looked up from germline, CDR1 is MDHEN and CDR2 is SYDVKM. CDR3 bases: TGTGCCAGCAGTTTGCCGGACAGGGGGGCCCACGAGCAGTACTTC. Its protein product is CASSLPDRGAHEQYF.

The rearrangement joins TRBV11-2 to TRBJ2-5; D perhaps matches TRBD2 (7 bases). V shed 2 bases and J shed 1 base, with 14 bases lying between them. This CDR3 region has 16 residues. Germline CDR1 SGHAT, CDR2 FQNNGV. The CDR3 sequence: CASSLSGGLVQETQYF. The CDR3 nucleotides are TGTGCCAGCAGCTTATCCGGGGGGCTTGTCCAAGAGACCCAGTACTTC.

This clone has a handful of counts. The J gene is TRBJ1-6, the V gene TRBV2; D call uncertain. CDR3 size: 13 residues. The germline V gene encodes CDR1 SNHLY and CDR2 FYNNEI. V lost 1 base and J 7 bases, leaving 5 bases between the germline ends. The CDR3 sequence is CASSEVANSPLHF. Here the CDR3 DNA reads TGTGCCAGCAGTGAAGTGGCCAATTCACCCCTCCACTTT.

The chain combines TRBV3-1 (or the pseudogene TRBV3-2) with TRBJ1-2; 9 nucleotides align to TRBD1. Germline CDR1 reads LGHDT; CDR2 reads YNNKEL (reference sequence). The J segment lost 4 bases and the V segment lost 3 bases, leaving 18 bases of the junction unmatched. The CDR3 is made up of 19 amino acids. The CDR3 bases are TGTGCCAGCAGCCAGTCCGTGGGACAGGGAAGGGCGCGTGCCTATGGCTACACCTTC. Translating gives CASSQSVGQGRARAYGYTF.

This clone occurred a few times. This chain links TRBV7-2 with TRBJ1-4; D is ambiguous. The germline V gene encodes CDR1 SGHTA and CDR2 FQGNSA. V lost 5 bases and J lost 5, with 15 bases in between. CDR3 length: 15 residues. The CDR3 DNA reads TGTGCCAGCAGCGCGTTTGGGTCCAGGAATGAAAAACTGTTTTTT. Translated: CASSAFGSRNEKLFF.

This clone was recorded only once. This sequence joins TRBV11-2 and TRBJ2-3, with 8 bases matching TRBD2. The CDR3 is 14 amino acids. V dropped 5 bases and J dropped 1; count of bases not matched to a gene: 2. Germline V gene sequence: CDR1 SGHAT, CDR2 FQNNGV. Written as DNA, the CDR3 is TGTGCCAGCAGCCCCGGGGGGGGCACAGATACGCAGTATTTT. Translation gives CASSPGGGTDTQYF.

The V and J genes are TRBV9 and TRBJ2-3; 9 bases are a match to TRBD2. After removal of 0 bases from V and 6 bases from J, the junction contained 14 bases not matched to a gene. The CDR3 extends over 18 amino acids. The germline CDR1 and CDR2 sequences are SGDLS and YYNGEE. CDR3 DNA sequence: TGTGCCAGCAGCGTAGGGTCTGGGCTAGCGGGGCCTCGCGATACGCAGTATTTT. This encodes CASSVGSGLAGPRDTQYF. Full variable domain (remainder filled in from reference TRBV9 and TRBJ2-3): DSGVTQTPKHLITATGQRVTLRCSPRSGDLSVYWYQQSLDQGLQFLIQYYNGEERAKGNILERFSAQQFPDLHSELNLSSLELGDSALYFCASSVGSGLAGPRDTQYFGPGTRLTVL.

This chain connects TRBV12-3 or TRBV12-4 to TRBJ2-7; D unresolved. V dropped 6 bases and J dropped 3 bases, with 12 bases sitting between them. The CDR3 covers 13 residues. The CDR3 region is CASSPRRGYEQYF. The CDR3 DNA reads TGTGCCAGCAGCCCGAGGCGTGGCTACGAGCAGTACTTC.

This chain connects TRBV28 to TRBJ2-6; 9 bases are shared with TRBD1. Germline lookup yields CDR1 MDHEN and CDR2 SYDVKM. J gave up 2 bases and V 5 bases, and 4 bases lay outside the gene matches. The CDR3 loop spans 16 amino acids. The CDR3 bases are TGTGCCAGCAGTGAGACAGGGGGGGCTGGGGCCAACGTCCTGACTTTC. Translation gives CASSETGGAGANVLTF.

This chain uses TRBV20-1 with TRBJ1-1; D gene uncertain. Germline CDR1 reads DFQATT; CDR2 reads SNEGSKA (reference sequence). This CDR3 is built from 9 residues. Trimming took 3 bases from V and 11 from J, leaving 7 bases between them. In nucleotides, the CDR3 is TGCAGTGCTAGCCCTGCGGCTTTCTTT. This encodes CSASPAAFF.